This TCR beta chain was observed in a study of identical twins. TCRdb independently ran MiXCR on the 5' RACE reads; one entry per CDR3 protein. The top ten clones hold 1.5% to 2% of a sample with approximately 690,000 distinct CDR3 sequences, around 6% of them seen once. V lost 5 bases and J lost 5, with 12 bases in between. CDR3 size: 14 residues. Ten or more counts support this clonotype. The receptor was isolated from a man in his late teens or twenties in good health. Sequenced sample: naive T cells sorted from blood. J is TRBJ1-4 and V is TRBV12-3 or TRBV12-4; D gene uncertain. CDR3 in amino acids: CASSKPGLNEKLFF. The CDR3 nucleotides are TGTGCCAGCAGTAAACCGGGCTTAAATGAAAAACTGTTTTTT.